The TCR beta chain described here comes from a study of cytomegalovirus exposure and HLA in healthy donors. Study-wide points: Three CMV-associated chains proved CMV antigen-specific in vitro.

On this clone: Its antigen is not identified.

The length of the CDR3 is 16 residues. CDR1 is SGHRS and CDR2 is YFSETQ in the germline V gene. J lost 4 bases, V lost 3 bases, and 8 bases had no gene match. A multiplex PCR was run with 60 Vbeta primers and 13 Jbeta primers. Repertoires were generated with immunoSEQ multiplex PCR, while TCRdb's copy carries only in-frame clones and drops some. This sample has around 160,000 clones; around 73% occur once, and the top ten carry under 1.5%. The TCR was taken from a male donor in good health and CMV-seronegative. Sequenced: PBMCs. The genes are TRBV5-1 and TRBJ1-3; 9 positions agree with TRBD1. As DNA, the CDR3 is TGCGCCAGCAGCTCCAAGGACAGGGGAGCCGGAAACACCATATATTTT. Protein product: CASSSKDRGAGNTIYF.